This entry is about one TCR beta chain. The target of this receptor is not known. The sample holds no much larger clone one base away, and base qualities are not on file. The source of the sample is a study of PD-1 blockade in classical Hodgkin lymphoma (dated by TCRdb to about 2020). For the wider study: Nivolumab dosing was 3 mg/kg intravenously every 2 weeks, continuing until either disease progression or unacceptable toxicity. The study used CyTOF and TCR beta sequencing to define a peripheral blood immune signature of response to PD-1 blockade in classical Hodgkin lymphoma.

According to the germline V gene, CDR1 reads SNHLY and CDR2 reads FYNNEI. The V end gives up 5 bases and the J end 4 bases, leaving 4 bases in the junction not matched to a gene. The CDR3, from cysteine to phenylalanine, totals 14 residues. Only the CDR3 DNA is retained, 42 bases long and in frame from the first base. This specimen's time point label, per the study, means: cycle 2 day 1 (C2D1) of nivolumab. Relapse after autologous stem cell transplantation had occurred in all trial patients, and cohorts A, B and C were distinguished by prior brentuximab vedotin exposure. A total of more than 55 patients with relapsed/refractory classical Hodgkin lymphoma made up the trial cohort, and each patient's best overall response was complete response, partial response or progressive disease. In the multi-cohort phase II CheckMate 205 trial, trial patients received single-agent nivolumab. Best overall response was determined by an independent review committee according to the 2007 International Working Group response criteria. PBMCs from the trial were collected at three points: immediately before nivolumab initiation (C1D1), and during therapy at cycle 2 day 1 and cycle 4 day 1. After peripheral blood was drawn into 8 mL Vacutainer Cell Preparation Tubes, PBMCs were isolated by centrifugation and then cryopreserved.

Genomic DNA was extracted with the Qiagen DNeasy kit from unsorted PBMCs and from negatively selected CD4+ and CD8+ fractions. Amplification of TCR beta CDR3 regions was done by immunoSEQ multiplex PCR with primers that anneal to V and J segments. A synthetic immune receptor repertoire was used to minimize amplification bias, and any residual bias was removed computationally once sequencing was done. Concerning the study's data processing: Custom Python scripts were used to quantify repertoire diversity as the Shannon entropy index. The unsorted, CD4+ and CD8+ repertoires were each analyzed separately, with the exception of combined analyses, where CD4+ and CD8+ sequences were merged in silico. A clone was considered expanded if an increase in frequency of at least 2-fold after treatment relative to C1D1 was found, and a pseudocount of 0.5 was applied to clones undetected at baseline. Singleton clones were defined as clones with 0 or 1 copy at C1D1, and non-singleton clones were defined as clones with 2 or more copies. Clones expanded in unsorted samples were assigned a CD4+, CD8+ or unknown annotation through matching of protein sequences in sorted samples from the same patient. Wilcoxon tests on paired samples were used to test changes in diversity from C1D1 to C4D1. As stored in TCRdb, this immuneACCESS dataset retains in-frame rearrangements with V and J assigned. A fraction of the clones does not appear; measured against another copy, unresolved V genes explain less than half of the discrepancy, and the remainder lacks a known reason. The V and J calls and clone size come from that table; D and trimming were worked out from the DNA. The sample table records approximately 57,000 clones; approximately 90% of these occur just once. The ten largest clones take up about 9.4% of the sample.

General study outcomes and caveats: Diversity was lower in patients who began nivolumab less than 1 year after ASCT, so these patients were left out of later analyses to avoid confounding by immune reconstitution. Baseline TCR diversity was reported as lower in newly diagnosed patients than in healthy donors, and lower still in relapsed/refractory patients. The study was limited to a single clinical trial cohort, and causes of repertoire differences, possibly disease activity or prior therapy, remained undefined. A significant rise by C4D1 was seen in CD4+ but not CD8+ TCR diversity (p=0.0027 vs p=0.16), with the rise being most apparent in complete responders (p=0.02). Trial patients with a complete response had baseline diversity similar to that of newly diagnosed patients, while partial responders and progressors had significantly lower diversity.

The sequences come from peripheral blood mononuclear cells (PBMCs), collected before the second cycle of nivolumab. Recombination joined TRBV2 with TRBJ1-1; a stretch of 10 junction bases matches TRBD1. This receptor was taken from a human donor with classical Hodgkin lymphoma. The nucleotide sequence is given as TGTGCCAGCAGTCGACAGGGGGCGGGCACTGAAGCTTTCTTT. Translated, this is CASSRQGAGTEAFF.